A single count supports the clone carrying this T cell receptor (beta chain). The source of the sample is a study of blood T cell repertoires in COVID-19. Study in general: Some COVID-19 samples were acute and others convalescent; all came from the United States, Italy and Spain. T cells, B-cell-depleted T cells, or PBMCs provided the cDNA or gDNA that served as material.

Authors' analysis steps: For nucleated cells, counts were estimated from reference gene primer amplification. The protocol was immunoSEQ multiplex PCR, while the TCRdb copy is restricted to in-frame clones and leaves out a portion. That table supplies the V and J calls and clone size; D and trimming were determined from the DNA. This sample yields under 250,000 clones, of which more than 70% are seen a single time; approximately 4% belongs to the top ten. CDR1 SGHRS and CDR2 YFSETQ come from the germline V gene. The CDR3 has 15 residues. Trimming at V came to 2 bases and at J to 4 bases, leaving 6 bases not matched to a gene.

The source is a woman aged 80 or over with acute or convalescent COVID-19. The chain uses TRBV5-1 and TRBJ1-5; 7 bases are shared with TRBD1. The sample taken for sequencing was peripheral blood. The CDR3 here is CASSLSGTENQPQHF. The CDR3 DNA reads TGCGCCAGCAGCTTATCCGGGACAGAGAATCAGCCCCAGCATTTT.